The clone carrying this TCR beta chain was recorded once. Its matching antigen is unknown. Assay version v3.0 of immunoSEQ was used, and it was run at survey level. TCRdb keeps only in-frame clones here, not all; method: immunoSEQ multiplex PCR. The sample contains about 15,000 clones, around 80% of which appear only once. These data come from a study of long-term antiretroviral therapy in people with HIV. Whole-study findings and limits: Subsequent to ART, diversity was augmented yet persisted below that of transplant donor controls. Clones that had undergone expansion before ART prevailed in the repertoire throughout all time points.

Trimming removed 5 bases at V and 5 bases at J, with 8 bases between. This CDR3 comprises 12 residues. CDR1 is PRHDT and CDR2 is FYEKMQ in the germline V gene (reference sequence). Inclusion required at least two post-ART and at least one pre-ART PBMC samples. The chain carries TRBV13 and TRBJ2-3; D unresolved. The sample consisted of unsorted PBMCs, taken 0.1 years after starting antiretroviral therapy. This receptor was obtained from a man between 18 and 29 years old with HIV. The CDR3 DNA reads TGTGCCAGCAGCCCCATTAAAGATACGCAGTATTTT. It translates to CASSPIKDTQYF.